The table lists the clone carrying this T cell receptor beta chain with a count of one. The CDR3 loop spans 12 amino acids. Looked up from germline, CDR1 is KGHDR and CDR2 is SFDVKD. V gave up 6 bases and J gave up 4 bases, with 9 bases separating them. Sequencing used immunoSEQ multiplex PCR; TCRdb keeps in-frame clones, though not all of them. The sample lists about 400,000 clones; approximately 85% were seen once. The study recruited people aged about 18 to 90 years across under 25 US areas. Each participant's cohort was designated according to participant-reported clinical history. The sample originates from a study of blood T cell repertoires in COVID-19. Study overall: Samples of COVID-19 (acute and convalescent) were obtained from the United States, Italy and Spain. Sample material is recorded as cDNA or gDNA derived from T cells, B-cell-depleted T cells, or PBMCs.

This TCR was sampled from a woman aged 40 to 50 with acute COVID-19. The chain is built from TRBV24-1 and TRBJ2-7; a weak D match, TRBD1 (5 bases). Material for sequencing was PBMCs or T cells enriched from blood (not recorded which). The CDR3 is CATSSQGYEQYF. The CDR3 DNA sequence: TGTGCCACCAGTAGTCAGGGATACGAGCAGTACTTC.